This entry lists 23 T cell receptor beta chains sequenced from one sample in a study of tumor-infiltrating lymphocytes in primary liver carcinoma. Priming with a constant-region primer yielded TCR beta cDNA from 400 to 550 ng total RNA. Three nested multiplex PCR rounds of slightly modified ARM-PCR generated TCR beta libraries. In the first two PCR rounds, TRBV1-TRBV30 forward primers were paired with a C-beta reverse primer, and each round lasted roughly 10 cycles. One entry per CDR3 protein, called by TCRdb with MiXCR from the multiplex PCR reads. The profile shows more than 100,000 distinct CDR3 sequences, nearly 70% of them singletons. Co-extraction of both nucleic acids (RNA and DNA) used roughly 19-33 mg of unsorted bulk tissue. Sequencing was done on a sample of tumor-adjacent normal liver tissue. These receptor sequences come from a woman between 55 and 75 years old with primary liver carcinoma and hepatitis B virus infection.

As regards this clonotype: Given a much more abundant clone one base away, this may be a read error. No conserved phenylalanine or tryptophan is present at the end of the CDR3, so a read error is the likely explanation. The chain couples TRBV28 to TRBJ2-7; 10 bases fit TRBD1. J gave up 6 bases and V 10 bases, and 9 bases lay outside the gene matches. The CDR3 loop spans 13 amino acids. Germline CDR1 reads MDHEN; CDR2 reads SYDVKM. The CDR3 coding sequence is TGTGCCACCGGGGGGACAGGGGTACGCGAGCAGTACTCC. Its translation is CATGGTGVREQYS.

This clonotype was picked up a small number of times. This sequence joins TRBV19 and TRBJ2-1; 10 bases match TRBD2. The junction had 8 bases not matched to a gene; V was cut back by 5 bases and J by 10 bases. The CDR3 length is 14 residues. The germline gives CDR1 LNHDA, CDR2 SQIVND (reference sequence). This CDR3 reads CASSSGTSEGEQFF. CDR3 DNA sequence: TGTGCCAGTAGTTCGGGGACTAGCGAGGGCGAGCAGTTCTTC.

Comments on this clonotype: The CDR3 does not close with the conserved phenylalanine or tryptophan, likely indicating a read error. The chain links TRBV11-1 to TRBJ2-2, with D perhaps matching TRBD2 (5 bases). Germline CDR1 reads SGHAT; CDR2 reads FQDESV (reference sequence). The CDR3 length is 14 residues. CDR3 in DNA: TGTGTCAGCAGCCATACTACGAACACCGGGGAACTGTTTTCT. Amino acids: CVSSHTTNTGELFS.

As concerns this clonotype: This may stem from a read error, because a much larger clone lies one nucleotide away. The CDR3 region is CAIRPTGVNYDYTF. For the CDR3, the DNA is TGTGCCATCAGACCGACAGGGGTTAACTATGACTACACCTTC. The chain links TRBV10-3 to TRBJ1-2, with 8 bases identical to TRBD1. Germline CDR1 reads ENHRY; CDR2 reads SYGVKD. The CDR3 runs to 14 residues.

Remarks on this clonotype: This could be a read error, since a much larger clone is one nucleotide away. V usage is TRBV6-2 or TRBV6-3 and J usage is TRBJ2-3; 7 nucleotides line up with TRBD2. The CDR3 extends over 17 amino acids. Per the germline V gene, CDR1 is MNHEY and CDR2 is SVGEGT. The trim removed 6 bases at V and 1 base at J, leaving 13 bases unmatched. CDR3 in DNA: TGTGCCAGCAGATCCCCCCGGAGAGGGAGGGGCACAGATACGCAGTATTTT. Encoded protein: CASRSPRRGRGTDTQYF.

With regard to this clonotype: The conserved phenylalanine or tryptophan is not found at the CDR3 terminus, so this likely reflects a read error. The DNA is left out, because the CDR3 cannot be placed on it with certainty; the CDR3 is given as TCRdb lists it. The gene calls are TRBV6-1 and TRBJ2-1. The CDR3 region is 15 residues in length, termini included. Germline V gene sequence: CDR1 MNHNS, CDR2 SASEGT. CDR3 residues: CASSSDKLGYNERFL.

This clonotype appeared a few times. V gene TRBV9 combines with J gene TRBJ2-1; D is possibly TRBD2 (5 bases). This CDR3 contains 15 residues. The V gene's germline CDR1 is SGDLS and CDR2 YYNGEE. V lost 0 bases to trimming and J lost 4 bases, with 11 bases between them. As DNA, the CDR3 is TGTGCCAGCAGCGTAGTAAGTAGCGCATACAATGAGCAGTTCTTC. It translates to CASSVVSSAYNEQFF.

To note about this clonotype: One end of the junction is discordant with germline, which a read error may explain. V gene TRBV10-3 combines with J gene TRBJ1-4; TRBD1 might be the D (6 bases). CDR1 is ENHRY and CDR2 is SYGVKD in the germline V gene. The CDR3 has 14 amino acids. The chain's CDR3 is CAISLTGTSEKLFF. Written as DNA, the CDR3 is TGTGCCATCAGCCTGACAGGAACTAGTGAAAAACTGTTTTTT.

This clonotype was seen at least ten times. The chain recombines TRBV6-2 or TRBV6-3 with TRBJ1-1, with D maybe TRBD1 (6 bases). V gave up 6 bases and J gave up 6 bases, with 17 bases separating them. Per germline, CDR1 MNHEY and CDR2 SVGEGT. This CDR3 contains 14 residues. For the CDR3, the DNA is TGTGCCAGCAGAAAGAACAGGGTTTCATCTGAAGCTTTCTTT. This gives the protein CASRKNRVSSEAFF.

For this clonotype: The junction and the germline gene differ at one end; a read error may be behind it. This chain joins TRBV7-8 and TRBJ1-1, with 7 bases aligning to TRBD1. The CDR3 consists of 13 residues. Per the germline V gene, CDR1 is SGHVS and CDR2 is FQNEAQ. The CDR3 DNA follows: TGTGCCAATAGCCTAGGACAGGACACTGAAGCCTTCTTT. It encodes CANSLGQDTEAFF.

Note on this clonotype: A read error is possible here, since a much larger clone lies one base away. The chain employs TRBV12-3 or TRBV12-4 and TRBJ2-1, with TRBD2 matching over 13 bases. CDR3 length equals 19 residues. V lost 5 bases, J lost 8 bases, and 18 bases stayed unmatched. The chain's CDR3 is CASSPTLWTSGSKGDEQFF. The CDR3 region has the DNA TGTGCCAGCAGTCCAACCCTATGGACTAGCGGGAGTAAGGGGGATGAGCAGTTCTTC.

A note on this clonotype: Compared with germline, one end of the junction differs, possibly owing to a read error. V usage is TRBV4-1 and J usage is TRBJ2-7; TRBD1 might be the D (5 bases). This CDR3 has 15 residues. CDR1 MGHRA and CDR2 YSYEKL come from the germline V gene. The CDR3, as DNA: TGCGCCAGTAGCCAAGATGCCCCAGGGCTCTACGAGCAGTACTTC. This encodes CASSQDAPGLYEQYF.

In the case of this clonotype: One end of the junction is discordant with germline, which a read error may explain. The chain links TRBV29-1 to TRBJ2-7; 13 bases align to TRBD2. Looked up from germline, CDR1 is SQVTM and CDR2 is ANQGSEA. This CDR3 has 16 residues. CDR3 sequence: CSLVRTSGRPYYEQYF. CDR3 coding DNA: TGCAGCCTTGTTCGGACTAGCGGGAGACCTTACTACGAGCAATACTTC.

This clonotype was found many times. This rearrangement joins TRBV12-3 or TRBV12-4 to TRBJ1-2; TRBD1 might be the D (6 bases). CDR3 length: 17 amino acids. V lost 3 bases and J 2 bases, leaving 19 bases between the germline ends. This chain's CDR3 is CASSFSQAGALNYGYTF. CDR3 bases: TGTGCCAGCAGTTTTAGTCAGGCGGGGGCGCTGAACTATGGCTACACCTTC.

This clonotype was seen a handful of times. V is TRBV28 and J is TRBJ1-5; D gene ambiguous. CDR3 size: 13 residues. In germline, CDR1 is MDHEN, CDR2 SYDVKM. The V gene lost 5 bases and the J gene lost 3 bases, with 8 bases spanning the gap. CDR3 protein: CASSSRHNQPQHF. DNA for the CDR3: TGTGCCAGCAGTAGCAGACACAATCAGCCCCAGCATTTT.

Concerning this clonotype: The junction shows a germline mismatch at one end, possibly a read error. The chain couples TRBV7-9 to TRBJ2-5; 9 bases align to TRBD1. Germline-derived CDR1 and CDR2 are SEHNR and FQNEAQ (reference sequence). CDR3 length: 14 amino acids. CDR3 bases: TGTGCCAGCAGTCGAGGGACAGGGAAAGAGATCCAGTACTTC. This translates into CASSRGTGKEIQYF.

The table lists this clonotype with a count of one. A much larger clone sits a single nucleotide away, making a read error possible. The chain recombines TRBV28 with TRBJ2-2; 8 bases align to TRBD2. Trimming took 8 bases from V and 6 from J; bases not matched to a gene: 8. From germline, CDR1 is MDHEN and CDR2 SYDVKM. This CDR3 region has 14 residues. CDR3 DNA sequence: TGTGCCAGCGGGACTAGGGGCGACGCCGGGGAGCTGTTTTTT. Its translation: CASGTRGDAGELFF.

Concerning this clonotype: A much larger clone lies a single base off, so this may be a read error. The rearrangement uses TRBV7-8 and TRBJ2-7; 11 nucleotides match TRBD2. Germline values: CDR1 SGHVS, CDR2 FQNEAQ. The CDR3 runs to 15 residues. The CDR3 DNA sequence: TGTGCCAGCCGACCGACTAGCGGGATCTCCTACGAGCATTACTTC. It codes for CASRPTSGISYEHYF. Complete variable domain (other parts from reference TRBV7-8 and TRBJ2-7): GAGVSQSPRYKVAKRGQDVALRCDPISGHVSLFWYQQALGQGPEFLTYFQNEAQLDKSGLPSDRFFAERPEGSVSTLKIQRTQQEDSAVYLCASRPTSGISYEHYFGPGTRLTVT.

On this clonotype: A much larger clone differs from this one at a single base, so this may be a read error. The gene calls are TRBV5-5 and TRBJ2-3; weak D call: TRBD2 (6 bases). The CDR3 covers 15 residues. V was cut by 0 bases and J by 2 bases, with 10 bases left in between. Germline V gene sequence: CDR1 SGHKS, CDR2 YYEKEE (reference sequence). CDR3 residues: CASSLAGGVTDTQYF. In DNA form, the CDR3 reads TGTGCCAGCAGCTTGGCCGGCGGGGTCACAGATACGCAGTATTTT.

The table lists this clonotype with many counts. The chain employs TRBV5-4 and TRBJ2-5; tentatively, D is TRBD2 (6 bases). Trimming took 2 bases from V and 2 from J, leaving 13 bases between them. The V gene's germline CDR1 is SGHNT and CDR2 YYREEE (reference sequence). There are 15 residues in the CDR3. CDR3 DNA: TGTGCCAGCAGCTTAACCGGGAGCACGCAAGAGACCCAGTACTTC. Translation: CASSLTGSTQETQYF.

This clonotype was seen many times. The V and J genes are TRBV6-1 and TRBJ2-1; D is perhaps TRBD1 or TRBD2 (5 bases each). The CDR3 covers 13 residues. The germline V and J ends were trimmed by 3 bases and 9 bases, with 12 bases remaining between them. From germline, CDR1 is MNHNS and CDR2 SASEGT. CDR3 residues: CASSDRVGGEQFF. The CDR3 DNA is TGTGCCAGCAGTGACCGGGTTGGGGGTGAGCAGTTCTTC.

Worth noting for this clonotype: At one end the junction does not follow the germline gene, possibly because of a read error. This chain connects TRBV10-3 to TRBJ2-3; 10 nucleotides align to TRBD1. Germline assignment: CDR1 ENHRY and CDR2 SYGVKD. The CDR3 length is 17 residues. CDR3 amino acids: CVISSTAGTGGTDTQYF. The CDR3 DNA reads as TGTGTCATCAGCTCAACGGCTGGGACAGGGGGCACAGATACGCAGTATTTT.

Remarks on this clonotype: Germline and junction disagree at one end, which may indicate a read error. V gene TRBV19 combines with J gene TRBJ1-5, with D hard to call. The CDR3 is 17 residues long. From germline, CDR1 is LNHDA and CDR2 SQIVND (reference sequence). The DNA for the CDR3 is TGTGCCAGTAGTATTAGAGAGTTAATCGGTGGCAATCAGCACCAGCATTTT. Its translation: CASSIRELIGGNQHQHF.